This TCR beta chain comes out of a study of blood T cell repertoires in COVID-19. The CDR3 is 16 residues long. Per the germline V gene, CDR1 is MDHEN and CDR2 is SYDVKM. J was trimmed by 3 bases and V by 5 bases; bases with no gene match: 9. TCRdb keeps only in-frame clones here, not all; method: immunoSEQ multiplex PCR. Of around 100,000 clones listed, approximately 90% are singletons. The gene calls are TRBV28 and TRBJ1-2, with 10 positions matching TRBD1. The sequence was obtained from a man in his fifties or sixties in a cohort sampled during active COVID-19. Specimen: peripheral blood. In DNA form, the CDR3 reads TGTGCCAGCAGTCTGACAGGGGGCCCGTCTGACTATGGCTACACCTTC. It codes for CASSLTGGPSDYGYTF.